The entry below gives a single T cell receptor beta chain sequence along with its context. Its antigen remains unknown. This entry is derived from a study of cytomegalovirus exposure and HLA in healthy donors. Points from the study as a whole: In vitro checks showed that a few CMV-associated chains really do target CMV antigens. Analysis was performed later, and it showed HLA-associated TCR beta chains to be more clonally expanded than equally common others. Previous analysis showed most TCR beta V segments were productive about 90% or about 30% of the time.

The PCR ran on 60 Vbeta and 13 Jbeta primers. Assay used: immunoSEQ multiplex PCR; TCRdb lists only in-frame clones, some missing. The sample includes about 82,000 clones, about 60% of them seen just once. V dropped 5 bases and J dropped 5 bases, with 15 bases sitting between them. The germline CDR1 and CDR2 sequences are SGHNT and YENEEA. The CDR3 runs to 14 residues. This sequence joins TRBV11-3 and TRBJ2-5; maybe TRBD1 (6 bases). Sequencing input: PBMCs. This receptor was obtained from a middle-aged woman in good health and CMV-seropositive. Here the CDR3 DNA reads TGTGCCAGCAGCCGGACACAGGGACATGAGACCCAGTACTTC. It encodes CASSRTQGHETQYF.